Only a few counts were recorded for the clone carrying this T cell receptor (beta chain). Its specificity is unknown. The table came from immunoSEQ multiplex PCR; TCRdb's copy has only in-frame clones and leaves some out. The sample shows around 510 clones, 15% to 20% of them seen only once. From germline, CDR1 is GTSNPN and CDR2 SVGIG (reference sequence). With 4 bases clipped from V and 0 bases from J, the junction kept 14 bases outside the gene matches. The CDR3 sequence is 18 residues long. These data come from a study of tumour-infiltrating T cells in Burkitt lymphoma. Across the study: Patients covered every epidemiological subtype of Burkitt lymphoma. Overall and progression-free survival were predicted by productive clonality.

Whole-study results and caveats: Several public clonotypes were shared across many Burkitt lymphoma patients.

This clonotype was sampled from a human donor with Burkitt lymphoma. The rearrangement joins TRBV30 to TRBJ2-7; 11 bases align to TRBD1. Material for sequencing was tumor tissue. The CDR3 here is CAWNGQGAIETSSYEQYF. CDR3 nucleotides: TGTGCCTGGAATGGACAGGGGGCGATAGAGACTAGCTCCTACGAGCAGTACTTC.